The clone carrying this T cell receptor (beta chain) was seen repeatedly, ten times or more. The antigen is not known. Unique molecular identifiers were present on cDNA, and template switching added a universal primer site. TCRdb ran MiXCR on the 5' RACE reads and lists one entry per CDR3 protein. The sample lists roughly 220,000 distinct CDR3 sequences; under 8.5% were seen once. The record originates from a study of identical twins. Whole-study results and caveats: Fewer insertions characterized abundant cord blood beta clonotypes, whereas memory repertoires showed none.

The sample was also linked to a second study, of T cells expressing NK-cell markers.

Sequenced input: CD8+ T cells sorted from blood. The TCR sequence derives from a woman aged 18-35 years in good health.

The DNA for the CDR3 is TGTGCCAGCAGTTTAGTACTCGCCCGGGAGACCCAGTACTTC. Residues: CASSLVLARETQYF. The chain links TRBV12-3 or TRBV12-4 to TRBJ2-5; no clear D. The CDR3 totals 14 residues. V lost 1 base, J lost 5 bases, and 11 bases lay in between.